The T cell receptor beta chain described here comes from a study of OX40 agonist ivuxolimab in advanced cancers. Study results and caveats: At 0.1 to 3.0 mg/kg and by week 6, clonal expansion occurred in CD4+ and CD8+ blood T cells.

Clones were read by immunoSEQ multiplex PCR, and TCRdb kept only the in-frame ones, dropping some. The sample includes approximately 100,000 clones, about nine tenths of them seen just once. This clone has only one observation. Its antigen is currently unknown. The germline V gene encodes CDR1 MDHEN and CDR2 SYDVKM. V lost 3 bases and J lost 2; bases outside the gene matches: 6. CDR3 length: 15 amino acids. Here the sequenced sample was CD4+ or CD8+ T cells sorted from blood, taken in a trial of the OX40 agonist ivuxolimab. The TCR sequence derives from an adult with an advanced solid tumor such as melanoma, head and neck, liver or kidney cancer. The rearrangement joins TRBV28 to TRBJ1-2; 7 bases line up with TRBD1. CDR3 nucleotide sequence: TGTGCCAGCAGTTTTCCAGGGGGTCGGAACTATGGCTACACCTTC. It codes for CASSFPGGRNYGYTF.